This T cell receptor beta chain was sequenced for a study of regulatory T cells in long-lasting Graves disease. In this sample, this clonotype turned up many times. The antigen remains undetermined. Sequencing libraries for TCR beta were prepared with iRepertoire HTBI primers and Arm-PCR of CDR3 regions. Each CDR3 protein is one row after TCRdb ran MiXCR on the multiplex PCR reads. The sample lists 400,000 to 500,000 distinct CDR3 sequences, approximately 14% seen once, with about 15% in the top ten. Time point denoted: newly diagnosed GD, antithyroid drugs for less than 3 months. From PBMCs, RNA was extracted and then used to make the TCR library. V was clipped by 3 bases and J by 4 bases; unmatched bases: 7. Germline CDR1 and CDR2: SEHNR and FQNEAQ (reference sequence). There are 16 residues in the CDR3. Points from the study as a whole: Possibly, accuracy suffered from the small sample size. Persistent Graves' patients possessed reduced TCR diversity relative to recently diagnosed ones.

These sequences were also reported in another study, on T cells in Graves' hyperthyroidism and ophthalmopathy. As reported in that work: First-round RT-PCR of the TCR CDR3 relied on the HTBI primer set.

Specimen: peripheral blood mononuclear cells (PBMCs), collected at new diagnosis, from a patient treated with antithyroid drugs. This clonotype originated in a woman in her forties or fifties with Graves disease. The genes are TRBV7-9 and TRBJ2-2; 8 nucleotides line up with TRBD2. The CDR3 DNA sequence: TGTGCCAGCAGCTTTGCTAGCGGGTTTTCCACCGGGGAGCTGTTTTTT. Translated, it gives CASSFASGFSTGELFF.